The 25 T cell receptor beta chains given below trace back to one sample, sequenced in a study of beta chain features in type 1 diabetes. Study findings and constraints: Researchers report that Type 1 diabetes patients had moderately but significantly shorter TCRB CDR3s across all four CD4+ subsets.

Their recognized antigens are unknown. TCRB transcripts that were expressed got sequenced, as all of the isolated RNA had been reverse transcribed. The data were produced by immunoSEQ multiplex PCR, yet TCRdb's version contains in-frame clones alone and is incomplete. The sample has hundreds of thousands of clones; roughly 13% are singletons. Sequencing input: naive CD4+ T cells from blood. The receptor set was obtained from a man aged 18 to 29 with type 1 diabetes.

This clone was observed a few times. The gene calls are TRBV14 and TRBJ2-2, with a weak D call TRBD2 (5 bases). With 6 bases removed from V and 2 bases from J, the gap between germline ends came to 10 bases. The V gene's germline CDR1 is SGHDN and CDR2 FVKESK. CDR3 size: 14 residues. The CDR3 region has the DNA TGTGCCAGCAGGGGAAGCGGTAACACCGGGGAGCTGTTTTTT. It codes for CASRGSGNTGELFF.

This clone was picked up a small number of times. This sequence joins TRBV19 and TRBJ1-4; D unclear. Trimming cost V 3 bases and J 6 bases, with 11 bases left between them. This CDR3 comprises 14 residues. Germline-derived CDR1 and CDR2 are LNHDA and SQIVND (reference sequence). DNA for the CDR3: TGTGCCAGTAGTATTCGGGGATCTGATGAAAAACTGTTTTTT. Translation: CASSIRGSDEKLFF.

This clone occurred a few times. The chain uses TRBV30 and TRBJ2-2; D remains unclear. Per the germline V gene, CDR1 is GTSNPN and CDR2 is SVGIG (reference sequence). The CDR3 has 14 amino acids. V lost 5 bases and J lost 6, with 16 bases in between. For the CDR3, the DNA is TGTGCCTGGGGGTCCGGACCCCTCCCCGGGGAGCTGTTTTTT. Amino acids: CAWGSGPLPGELFF.

This clone was detected a few times. V and J are TRBV6-6 and TRBJ1-1, with 7 positions matching TRBD1. V shed 6 bases and J 1 base; nucleotides not matched to a gene: 5. Germline lookup yields CDR1 MNHNY and CDR2 SVGAGI (reference sequence). This CDR3 is built from 14 residues. The CDR3 here is CASSSDRENTEAFF. DNA for the CDR3: TGTGCCAGCAGCTCCGACAGGGAGAACACTGAAGCTTTCTTT.

This clone was picked up a small number of times. The chain uses TRBV7-2 and TRBJ1-2, with a tentative D call TRBD1 (5 bases). This CDR3 has 15 residues. The V and J ends lost 2 bases and 5 bases respectively, with 15 bases between them. In germline, CDR1 is SGHTA, CDR2 FQGNSA. The CDR3 region has the DNA TGTGCCAGCAGCTTACCGGGACGGAGTCCGTATGGCTACACCTTC. Its translation is CASSLPGRSPYGYTF.

The V gene is TRBV30, the J gene TRBJ2-3, with 8 bases aligning to TRBD1. V lost 4 bases to trimming and J lost 2 bases; unmatched junction nucleotides: 20. The length of the CDR3 is 19 residues. Per the germline V gene, CDR1 is GTSNPN and CDR2 is SVGIG (reference sequence). CDR3 sequence: CAWTSFWDRIRGLTDTQYF. The CDR3 region has the DNA TGTGCCTGGACGTCGTTCTGGGACAGGATAAGGGGGCTCACAGATACGCAGTATTTT.

J is TRBJ2-7 and V is TRBV28; D may be TRBD1 (6 bases). The V gene lost 4 bases and the J gene lost 3 bases, with 16 bases spanning the gap. The CDR3 is 15 residues long. Germline loops: CDR1 MDHEN, CDR2 SYDVKM. The CDR3 sequence is CASSSIGQLGYEQYF. The CDR3 DNA sequence: TGTGCCAGCAGTTCCATCGGACAGCTGGGCTACGAGCAGTACTTC.

This chain uses TRBV30 with TRBJ2-7; 7 bases match TRBD1. Trimming at V came to 1 base and at J to 0 bases, leaving 12 bases not matched to a gene. This CDR3 has 17 amino acids. Germline V gene lookup returns CDR1 GTSNPN and CDR2 SVGIG (reference sequence). The CDR3: CAWSEERGLTISYEQYF. Written as DNA, the CDR3 is TGTGCCTGGAGTGAGGAAAGGGGGCTCACCATCTCCTACGAGCAGTACTTC.

This chain's CDR3 is CASREFTRLSQWKQFF. CDR3 in DNA: TGTGCCAGCAGGGAATTTACCAGACTCTCCCAATGGAAGCAGTTCTTC. The rearrangement links TRBV2 to TRBJ2-1; D is uncertain. CDR3 length equals 16 residues. CDR1 and CDR2 from the germline V gene are SNHLY and FYNNEI. V was cut by 6 bases and J by 11 bases, with 26 bases left in between.

This chain joins TRBV11-2 and TRBJ1-1; tentatively, D is TRBD1 (6 bases). V was shortened by 6 bases and J by 2 bases, with 10 bases between the two germline ends. This CDR3 comprises 13 residues. Germline V gives CDR1 SGHAT, CDR2 FQNNGV. The CDR3 reads CASRRDTNTEAFF. The CDR3 region has the DNA TGTGCCAGCAGGCGGGACACCAACACTGAAGCTTTCTTT.

The sample holds a few counts of this clone. The chain joins TRBV20-1 to TRBJ1-1, with D uncertain. Per the germline V gene, CDR1 is DFQATT and CDR2 is SNEGSKA (reference sequence). Deletions cut 4 bases from V and 8 bases from J, with 8 bases between. The CDR3 totals 10 residues. The CDR3 coding sequence is TGCAGTGCTATTTGGCGGGAAGCTTTCTTT. Translated, it gives CSAIWREAFF.

V gene TRBV30 combines with J gene TRBJ1-5; a possible D gene is TRBD1 (6 bases). V was clipped by 1 base and J by 7 bases, with 14 bases between them. The germline V gene encodes CDR1 GTSNPN and CDR2 SVGIG (reference sequence). The CDR3 totals 14 residues. The CDR3 DNA is TGTGCCTGGAGTGCCGTGGAGGGGGGCCAGCCCCAGCATTTT. Translated: CAWSAVEGGQPQHF. The variable domain in full, with the rest retrieved from reference TRBV30 and TRBJ1-5, is SQTIHQWPATLVQPVGSPLSLECTVEGTSNPNLYWYRQAAGRGLQLLFYSVGIGQISSEVPQNLSASRPQDRQFILSSKKLLLSDSGFYLCAWSAVEGGQPQHFGDGTRLSIL.

The CDR3 is CAISESNSNYGYTF. The CDR3 DNA reads TGTGCCATCAGTGAGTCGAACAGTAACTATGGCTACACCTTC. The chain employs TRBV10-3 and TRBJ1-2; the D is unclear. Germline V gives CDR1 ENHRY, CDR2 SYGVKD. This CDR3 has 14 residues. Between the trimmed V and J ends, which lost 0 bases and 1 base, there was a span of 6 bases.

The rearrangement links TRBV6-5 to TRBJ2-5; the D gene is possibly TRBD2 (6 bases). CDR3 length: 15 residues. CDR1 is MNHEY, CDR2 SVGAGI, per germline. Trimming took off 4 bases at V and 2 bases at J, with 14 bases between the two ends. CDR3 protein: CASSFRRGGQETQYF. The CDR3 coding sequence is TGTGCCAGCAGTTTTAGGAGGGGAGGTCAAGAGACCCAGTACTTC.

This clone was counted a few times. The CDR3 DNA follows: TGTGCCAGCAGCTTAGCAGGGGGAGGACAAGAGACCCAGTACTTC. Its translation is CASSLAGGGQETQYF. The chain combines TRBV7-2 with TRBJ2-5; the D call may be TRBD1 or TRBD2 (6 bases each). This CDR3 contains 15 residues. Germline assignment: CDR1 SGHTA and CDR2 FQGNSA. V was pared by 0 bases and J by 2 bases, with 10 bases between.

Here the CDR3 reads CASSQLGGGTEAFF. CDR3 nucleotide sequence: TGTGCCAGCAGCCAACTTGGAGGGGGCACTGAAGCTTTCTTT. The rearrangement uses TRBV14 and TRBJ1-1; the D gene is possibly TRBD1 (6 bases). The CDR3 runs to 14 residues. Germline lookup yields CDR1 SGHDN and CDR2 FVKESK. V lost 2 bases and J 4 bases, leaving 11 bases between the germline ends.

This clone has only a few counts. V is TRBV2 and J is TRBJ2-5; 14 nucleotides align to TRBD2. Looked up from germline, CDR1 is SNHLY and CDR2 is FYNNEI. CDR3 length: 17 amino acids. J was trimmed by 5 bases and V by 9 bases; bases with no gene match: 14. CDR3 in amino acids: CASNAPPGLAGVETQYF. The CDR3 DNA reads TGTGCCAGTAACGCCCCACCGGGACTAGCGGGAGTGGAGACCCAGTACTTC.

The chain has TRBV15 and TRBJ2-7; 8 bases map to TRBD1. The CDR3 runs 14 residues. V lost 3 bases and J lost 1; bases outside the gene matches: 2. Germline lookup yields CDR1 LNHNV and CDR2 YYDKDF (reference sequence). The CDR3 spells CATSRRQGSYEQYF. The CDR3 coding sequence is TGTGCCACCAGCAGGAGACAGGGGTCCTACGAGCAGTACTTC.

In this sample, this clone turned up a few times. The genes are TRBV28 and TRBJ2-3; TRBD2 is a possible D gene (6 bases). V was clipped by 3 bases and J by 7 bases, with 14 bases between them. Germline V CDR1 and CDR2: MDHEN, SYDVKM. The CDR3 is 14 amino acids. CDR3 amino acids: CASSLGGLLNTQYF. The CDR3 bases are TGTGCCAGCAGTTTGGGGGGACTCCTAAATACGCAGTATTTT.

The V gene is TRBV7-9, the J gene TRBJ1-4; perhaps TRBD1 as D (5 bases). Deletions cut 1 base from V and 0 bases from J, with 9 bases between. The CDR3 has 16 residues. Germline values: CDR1 SEHNR, CDR2 FQNEAQ (reference sequence). The CDR3 DNA reads TGTGCCAGCAGCTTAGAGGGACTAGCAACTAATGAAAAACTGTTTTTT. The encoded protein is CASSLEGLATNEKLFF.

This clone was seen more than once but under ten times. V gene TRBV29-1 combines with J gene TRBJ2-7; D gene ambiguous. There are 12 residues in the CDR3. The ends were cut back, 1 base at V and 2 bases at J, with 6 bases in the middle. Germline values: CDR1 SQVTM, CDR2 ANQGSEA. The CDR3 DNA reads as TGCAGCGTTGAAGGGTATACCTACGAGCAGTACTTC. Residues: CSVEGYTYEQYF.

Only a few counts were recorded for this clone. This chain joins TRBV4-1 and TRBJ2-7; D call uncertain. There are 15 residues in the CDR3. Germline-derived CDR1 and CDR2 are MGHRA and YSYEKL. V gave up 0 bases and J gave up 6 bases, with 15 bases separating them. CDR3 nucleotides: TGCGCCAGCAGCCAAGATCTTGGGGTATGGCGCGAGCAGTACTTC. Protein sequence: CASSQDLGVWREQYF.

This clone has a handful of counts. The V call is TRBV25-1, the J call TRBJ2-7; TRBD1 matches 9 bases. CDR3 length equals 17 residues. Per the germline V gene, CDR1 is MGHDK and CDR2 is SYGVNS. V gave up 1 base and J gave up 3 bases; unmatched junction bases: 10. The chain's CDR3 is CASSESRRDRAYYEQYF. DNA for the CDR3: TGTGCCAGCAGTGAATCCCGCCGGGACAGGGCGTACTACGAGCAGTACTTC.

This clone was recorded a few times. The rearrangement links TRBV6-5 to TRBJ2-1, with 10 bases that match TRBD2. The CDR3 loop spans 14 amino acids. Germline loops: CDR1 MNHEY, CDR2 SVGAGI. The junction had 9 bases not matched to a gene; V was cut back by 7 bases and J by 9 bases. CDR3 sequence reads: CASTRSGRVGEQFF. CDR3 sequence (DNA): TGTGCCAGCACCCGCAGCGGGAGGGTAGGTGAGCAGTTCTTC.

This clone came up a few times. The chain uses TRBV21-1 and TRBJ2-2; TRBD1, the table's D call, lacks a check against the DNA. TRBV21-1 is recorded as a pseudogene. This CDR3 region has 16 residues. CDR3 nucleotides: TGTGCCAGCAGCGGCAAAAGACAGGGGGCGGTCGGGGAGCTGTTTTTT. Residues: CASSGKRQGAVGELFF.